This T cell receptor (beta chain) originates from a study of Graves' ophthalmopathy and Graves' hyperthyroidism (dated by TCRdb to the late 2010s). In the study overall: Peripheral blood was collected at initial diagnosis, before any treatment. Following sample collection, hyperthyroidism patients were given methimazole at a starting dose of 30 mg daily, and ophthalmopathy patients were given high-dose intravenous methylprednisolone. To explore V-J signatures that distinguish ophthalmopathy from hyperthyroidism, a discovery set of around 100 patients was enrolled, made up of under 50 with ophthalmopathy and some 60 with stable hyperthyroidism. For independent validation, a separate cohort was made up of about 18 hyperthyroidism patients plus 17 patients who later progressed from hyperthyroidism to ophthalmopathy. In total, 135 blood samples were TCR-sequenced: approximately 42 ophthalmopathy, over 70 hyperthyroidism and roughly 17 hyperthyroidism-to-ophthalmopathy patients. In over 5 hyperthyroidism patients, the T-cell repertoire of thyroid tissue was compared with the T-cell repertoire of blood. The study used TCR beta repertoire signatures to distinguish Graves' ophthalmopathy from Graves' hyperthyroidism and to predict progression to ophthalmopathy.

This clonotype is medium-sized (0.01 to 0.1%) in terms of sample share. It has no known antigen specificity. Base qualities are not at hand, and no much larger clone is one base apart. General findings and caveats noted by the study authors: The 13-signature model separated ophthalmopathy from stable hyperthyroidism with 85% to 90% sensitivity and just under 84% specificity in cross-validation, and 80%/75% in the test set. Most expanded thyroid clonotypes with a frequency above 0.001 also appeared in blood, which suggests that blood repertoires may reflect the immune response in the thyroid. No statistical method was used to predetermine the sample size, and group allocation was not hidden from the investigators. In validation, the model predicted ophthalmopathy progression with 55% to 71% sensitivity and 72.22% specificity; around twelve predicted patients were CT-confirmed with GO in a median of around 6 months.

For repertoire sequencing, TCR beta CDR3 regions were amplified from RNA transcripts. HTBI primers and the Qiagen OneStep RT-PCR kit were used in a first-round RT-PCR, which was followed by a second-round multiplex PCR, size selection and purification. Libraries were sequenced paired-end with 100 bp reads on an Illumina HiSeq2000. Per the authors' processing: SOAPnuke was used to process the reads, throwing out any read that had adapters, had uncalled bases, had a mean Phred below 15, or lacked an exact constant-primer or identifier match. COPE v1.2.5 was used to merge the high-quality paired reads. Each unique nucleotide sequence was defined as a clonotype, and clonotypes were aligned to IMGT TRB V, D and J references with MiTCR v1.1. Only V-J combinations with frequency above 0.0001 were analysed, covering over 98% of repertoires. For each V-J combination, a TCR clonal expansion and chaos score was defined as the ratio of F50 clonal expansion to chaos observed in the TCRdist matrix. Welch's t-statistics and random forest were used to narrow the features down to around 13 V-J combinations, which were then fed into a naive Bayes classifier. The similarity between thyroid and blood repertoires was quantified using the Morisita-Horn index. TCRdb reprocessing: public reads trimmed at Q25 with fastp, clones called with MiXCR, in-frame beta chains kept. Identical CDR3 proteins give one entry, which carries the most common genes and DNA. The V and J calls shown here were made by TCRdb, not taken from the authors' results. The sample includes 30,000 to 50,000 distinct CDR3 sequences, with roughly 50% observed a single time. Clones ranked in the top ten supply approximately 27% of the sample.

A patient counted as having stable hyperthyroidism if there was no progression to ophthalmopathy within 18 months of follow-up. Hyperthyroidism patients were newly diagnosed, were aged 18 to 65 years, and had a disease duration under 2 months. Patients with other autoimmune diseases, uncontrolled infections, pregnancy or lactation were excluded from the study. Clinical symptoms, serum thyroxine, TRAb, thyroid ultrasound and orbital computed tomography formed the basis of the diagnosis. Using Ficoll-Paque density gradient centrifugation, PBMCs were isolated from 9.5 to 10 ml of fresh peripheral blood. Trizol reagent was used to extract the total RNA, and its quality was then checked on an Agilent 2100 Bioanalyzer. What was sequenced was peripheral blood. The sequence derives from an adult woman with stable Graves' hyperthyroidism.

The CDR3 reads CASSVDGLLEKLFF. The bases are TGTGCCAGCAGTGTTGACGGTCTTCTTGAAAAACTGTTTTTT. The V and J genes are TRBV6-6 and TRBJ1-4; no D segment can be confidently identified. The junction shows trimming of 5 bases on V and 7 bases on J, plus 14 bases between the germline ends. The CDR3 contains 14 residues, cysteine and phenylalanine counted. Only the CDR3 portion is preserved as DNA: 42 bases, with reading frame beginning at the first base. CDR1 MNHNY and CDR2 SVGAGI were looked up in the germline V gene (reference sequence).